These 8 T cell receptor beta chains were sequenced from one sample in a study of PD-L1 blockade in urothelial cancer. Only in-frame clones appear in the TCRdb table, and some are missing; sequencing was by immunoSEQ multiplex PCR. Of tens of thousands of clones in the sample, 82% are singletons; the top ten hold 9.5%. Sequencing was performed on PBMCs, taken around atezolizumab (anti-PD-L1) treatment. The origin of the receptors is a man between 65 and 85 years old with urothelial cancer.

There are many counts of this clone. This chain connects TRBV18 to TRBJ1-1, with 7 positions matching TRBD1. This CDR3 contains 15 residues. Trimming cost V 3 bases and J 1 base; bases outside gene matches: 5. The V gene's germline CDR1 is KGHSH and CDR2 LQKENI. The DNA for the CDR3 is TGTGCCAGCTCACCGCCTCGGACAGGGAACACTGAAGCTTTCTTT. The encoded protein is CASSPPRTGNTEAFF.

The CDR3 DNA sequence: TGTGCCAGTAAGATGGCAAAGAACACTGAAGCTTTCTTT. Its translation is CASKMAKNTEAFF. The chain employs TRBV19 and TRBJ1-1; D is unresolved. This CDR3 is 13 amino acids long. V lost 7 bases, J lost 1 base, and 10 bases lay in between. Germline values: CDR1 LNHDA, CDR2 SQIVND (reference sequence).

V gene TRBV5-1 combines with J gene TRBJ2-2; perhaps TRBD1 as D (6 bases). The germline V gene encodes CDR1 SGHRS and CDR2 YFSETQ. Trimming shortened V by 1 base and J by 4 bases, and 8 bases separated the two germline ends. The CDR3 consists of 14 residues. CDR3 region: CASSLTGPTGELFF. CDR3 DNA: TGCGCCAGCAGCTTGACAGGGCCCACCGGGGAGCTGTTTTTT.

The gene calls are TRBV5-1 and TRBJ2-2; weak D call: TRBD2 (5 bases). The V gene lost 6 bases and the J gene lost 4 bases, with 19 bases spanning the gap. This CDR3 spans 16 amino acids. Germline lookup yields CDR1 SGHRS and CDR2 YFSETQ. DNA for the CDR3: TGCGCCAGCACACCCATGGGAGTGACGGGCACCGGGGAGCTGTTTTTT. Its translation is CASTPMGVTGTGELFF. The full variable domain, with the rest looked up from reference TRBV5-1 and TRBJ2-2, is KAGVTQTPRYLIKTRGQQVTLSCSPISGHRSVSWYQQTPGQGLQFLFEYFSETQRNKGNFPGRFSGRQFSNSRSEMNVSTLELGDSALYLCASTPMGVTGTGELFFGEGSRLTVL.

This chain connects TRBV9 to TRBJ1-3; possible D gene TRBD1, 5 bases. V gave up 3 bases and J gave up 2 bases, with 9 bases separating them. The CDR3 is made up of 14 amino acids. Germline lookup yields CDR1 SGDLS and CDR2 YYNGEE. CDR3 DNA: TGTGCCAGCAGCGGGGGGGTTCCTGGAAACACCATATATTTT. It encodes CASSGGVPGNTIYF.

The CDR3 sequence: CASSHPGLAGYNEQFF. CDR3 nucleotide sequence: TGTGCCAGTAGTCACCCGGGACTAGCGGGATACAATGAGCAGTTCTTC. This sequence joins TRBV19 and TRBJ2-1, with TRBD2 matching 13 bases. The junction had 5 bases not matched to a gene; V was cut back by 5 bases and J by 4 bases. Germline V gene lookup returns CDR1 LNHDA and CDR2 SQIVND (reference sequence). This CDR3 spans 16 amino acids.

This sequence joins TRBV6-5 and TRBJ2-7; TRBD2 agrees at 12 bases. This CDR3 has 13 amino acids. Germline loops: CDR1 MNHEY, CDR2 SVGAGI. V trimming: 9 bases; J trimming: 4 bases; junction bases outside the gene matches: 4. The CDR3 loop reads CASHGTSGYEQYF. In DNA, the CDR3 is TGTGCCAGTCACGGGACTAGCGGGTACGAGCAGTACTTC.

CDR3 loop: CASTPGDQDLSYEQFF. The CDR3 DNA reads TGTGCCAGTACCCCGGGAGACCAAGATCTGAGCTATGAGCAGTTCTTC. The chain has TRBV19 and TRBJ2-1, with D possibly being TRBD2 (6 bases). The V and J ends lost 7 bases and 8 bases respectively, with 24 bases between them. Germline CDR1 is LNHDA and CDR2 is SQIVND (reference sequence). CDR3 length equals 16 residues.